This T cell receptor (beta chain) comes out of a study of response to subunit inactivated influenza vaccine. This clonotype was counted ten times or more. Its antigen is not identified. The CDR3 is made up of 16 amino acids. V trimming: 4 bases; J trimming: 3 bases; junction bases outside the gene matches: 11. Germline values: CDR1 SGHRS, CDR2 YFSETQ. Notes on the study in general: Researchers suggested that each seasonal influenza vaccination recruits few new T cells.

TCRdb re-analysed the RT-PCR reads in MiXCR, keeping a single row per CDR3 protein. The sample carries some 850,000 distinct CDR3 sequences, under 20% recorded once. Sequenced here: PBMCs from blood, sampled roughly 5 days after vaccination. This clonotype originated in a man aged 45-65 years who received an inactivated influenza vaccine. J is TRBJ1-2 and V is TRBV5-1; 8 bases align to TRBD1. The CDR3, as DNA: TGCGCCAGCAGCATACGGACAGGGATAAAAGACTATGGCTACACCTTC. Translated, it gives CASSIRTGIKDYGYTF.